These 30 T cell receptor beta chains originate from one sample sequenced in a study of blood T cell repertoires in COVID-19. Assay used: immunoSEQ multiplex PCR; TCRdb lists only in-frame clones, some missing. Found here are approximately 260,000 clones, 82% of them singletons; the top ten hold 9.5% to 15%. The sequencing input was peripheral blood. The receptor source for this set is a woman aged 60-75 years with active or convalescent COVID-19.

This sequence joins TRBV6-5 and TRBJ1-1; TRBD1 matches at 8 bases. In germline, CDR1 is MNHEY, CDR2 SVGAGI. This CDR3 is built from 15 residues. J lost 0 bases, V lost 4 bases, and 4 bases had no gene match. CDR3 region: CASSLQGGLNTEAFF. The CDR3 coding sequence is TGTGCCAGCAGTTTACAGGGGGGATTGAACACTGAAGCTTTCTTT.

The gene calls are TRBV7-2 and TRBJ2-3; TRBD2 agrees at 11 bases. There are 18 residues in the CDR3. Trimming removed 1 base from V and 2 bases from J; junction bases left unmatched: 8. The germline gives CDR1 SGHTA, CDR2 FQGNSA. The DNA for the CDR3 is TGTGCCAGCAGCTTAGTGGGATTAGCGGGGGGGTCCACAGATACGCAGTATTTT. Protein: CASSLVGLAGGSTDTQYF.

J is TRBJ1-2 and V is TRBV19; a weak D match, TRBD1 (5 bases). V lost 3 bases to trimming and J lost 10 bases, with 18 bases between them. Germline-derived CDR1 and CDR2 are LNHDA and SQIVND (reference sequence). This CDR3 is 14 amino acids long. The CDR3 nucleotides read TGTGCCAGTAGTATGGTTGCGGGACTCTCTTTCTACACCTTC. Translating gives CASSMVAGLSFYTF.

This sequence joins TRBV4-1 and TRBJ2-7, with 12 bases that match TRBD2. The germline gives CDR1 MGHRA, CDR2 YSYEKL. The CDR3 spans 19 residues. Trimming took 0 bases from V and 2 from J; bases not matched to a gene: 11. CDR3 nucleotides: TGCGCCAGCAGCCAAGATAGGGTGCTAGCGGGGGGGACCCCCTACGAGCAGTACTTC. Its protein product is CASSQDRVLAGGTPYEQYF.

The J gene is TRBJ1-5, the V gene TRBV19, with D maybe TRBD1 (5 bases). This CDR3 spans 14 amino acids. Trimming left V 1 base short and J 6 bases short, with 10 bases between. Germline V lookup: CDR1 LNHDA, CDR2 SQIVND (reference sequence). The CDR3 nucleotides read TGTGCCAGTAGTATAGGCGGGGCGGGTCAGCCCCAGCATTTT. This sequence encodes CASSIGGAGQPQHF. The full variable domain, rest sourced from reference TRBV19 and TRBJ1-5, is DGGITQSPKYLFRKEGQNVTLSCEQNLNHDAMYWYRQDPGQGLRLIYYSQIVNDFQKGDIAEGYSVSREKKESFPLTVTSAQKNPTAFYLCASSIGGAGQPQHFGDGTRLSIL.

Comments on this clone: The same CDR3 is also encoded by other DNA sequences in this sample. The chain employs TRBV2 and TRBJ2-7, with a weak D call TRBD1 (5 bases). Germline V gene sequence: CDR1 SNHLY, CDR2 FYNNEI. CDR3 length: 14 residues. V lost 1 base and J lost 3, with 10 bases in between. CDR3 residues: CASSEGWQGYEQYF. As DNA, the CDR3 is TGTGCCAGCAGTGAAGGTTGGCAGGGCTACGAGCAGTACTTC.

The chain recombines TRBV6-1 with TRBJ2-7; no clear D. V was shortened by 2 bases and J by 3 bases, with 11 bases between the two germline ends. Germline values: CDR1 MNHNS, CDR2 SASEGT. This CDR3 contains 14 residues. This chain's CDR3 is CASSESPGVYEQYF. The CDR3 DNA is TGTGCCAGCAGTGAATCCCCGGGTGTCTACGAGCAGTACTTC.

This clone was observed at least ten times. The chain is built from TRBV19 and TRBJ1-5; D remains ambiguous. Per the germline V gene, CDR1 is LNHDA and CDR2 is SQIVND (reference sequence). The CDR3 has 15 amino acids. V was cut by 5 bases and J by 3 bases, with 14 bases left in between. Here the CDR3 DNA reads TGTGCCAGTAGTGGTCCTACAGCCTTCAATCAGCCCCAGCATTTT. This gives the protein CASSGPTAFNQPQHF.

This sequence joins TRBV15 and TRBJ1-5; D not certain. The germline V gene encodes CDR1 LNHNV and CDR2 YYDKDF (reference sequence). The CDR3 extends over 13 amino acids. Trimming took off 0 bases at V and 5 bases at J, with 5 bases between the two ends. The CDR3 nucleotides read TGTGCCACCAGCAGAGACCGGGATCAGCCCCAGCATTTT. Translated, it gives CATSRDRDQPQHF.

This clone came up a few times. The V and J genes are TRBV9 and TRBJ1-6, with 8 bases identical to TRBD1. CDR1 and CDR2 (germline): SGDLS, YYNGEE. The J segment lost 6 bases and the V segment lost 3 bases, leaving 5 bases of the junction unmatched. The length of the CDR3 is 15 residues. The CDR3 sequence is CASSGGTGFNSPLHF. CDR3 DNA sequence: TGTGCCAGCAGCGGGGGGACAGGTTTTAATTCACCCCTCCACTTT.

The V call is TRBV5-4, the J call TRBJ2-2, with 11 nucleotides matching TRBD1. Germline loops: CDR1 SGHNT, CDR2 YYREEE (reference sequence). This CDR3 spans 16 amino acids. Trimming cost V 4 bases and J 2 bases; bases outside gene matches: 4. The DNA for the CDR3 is TGTGCCAGCAGCCAGGACAGGGGGCGAAACACCGGGGAGCTGTTTTTT. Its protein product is CASSQDRGRNTGELFF.

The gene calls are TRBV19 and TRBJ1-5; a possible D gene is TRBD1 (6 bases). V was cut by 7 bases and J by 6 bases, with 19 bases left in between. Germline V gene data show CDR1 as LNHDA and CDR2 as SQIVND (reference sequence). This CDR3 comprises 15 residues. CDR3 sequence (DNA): TGTGCCAGTACCAGGCAAGGGGGGGCGGGTCAGCCCCAGCATTTT. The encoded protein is CASTRQGGAGQPQHF.

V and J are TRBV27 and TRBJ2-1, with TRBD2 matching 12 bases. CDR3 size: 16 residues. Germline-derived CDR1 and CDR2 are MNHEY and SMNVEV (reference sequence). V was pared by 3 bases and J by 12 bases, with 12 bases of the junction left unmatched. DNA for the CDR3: TGTGCCAGCAGTTTGCCCGGACTAGCGGGACTGTACGTGCAGTTCTTC. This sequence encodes CASSLPGLAGLYVQFF.

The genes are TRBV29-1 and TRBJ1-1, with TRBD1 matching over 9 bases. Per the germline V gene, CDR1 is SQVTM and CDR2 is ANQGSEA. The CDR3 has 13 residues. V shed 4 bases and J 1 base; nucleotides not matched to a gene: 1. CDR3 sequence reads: CSVGQGENTEAFF. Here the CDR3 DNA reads TGCAGCGTTGGACAGGGGGAGAACACTGAAGCTTTCTTT.

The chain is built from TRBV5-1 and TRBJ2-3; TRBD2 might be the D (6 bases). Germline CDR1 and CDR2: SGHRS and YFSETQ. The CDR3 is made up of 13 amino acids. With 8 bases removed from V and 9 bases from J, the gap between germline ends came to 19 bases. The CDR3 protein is CARGLTGVATQYF. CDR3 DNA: TGCGCCAGGGGACTCACCGGGGTTGCCACGCAGTATTTT. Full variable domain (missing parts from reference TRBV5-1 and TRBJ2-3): KAGVTQTPRYLIKTRGQQVTLSCSPISGHRSVSWYQQTPGQGLQFLFEYFSETQRNKGNFPGRFSGRQFSNSRSEMNVSTLELGDSALYLCARGLTGVATQYFGPGTRLTVL.

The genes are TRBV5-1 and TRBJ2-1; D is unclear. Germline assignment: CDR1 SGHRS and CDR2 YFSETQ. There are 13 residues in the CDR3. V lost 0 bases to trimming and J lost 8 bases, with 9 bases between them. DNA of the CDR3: TGCGCCAGCAGCTTGGCGGGTACGGATGAGCAGTTCTTC. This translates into CASSLAGTDEQFF.

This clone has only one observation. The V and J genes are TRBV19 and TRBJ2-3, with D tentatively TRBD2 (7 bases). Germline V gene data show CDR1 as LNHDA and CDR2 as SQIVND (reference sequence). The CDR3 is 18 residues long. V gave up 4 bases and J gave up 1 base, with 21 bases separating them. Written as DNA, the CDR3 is TGTGCCAGTAGTACCGACTATGGGGGGGCGTTAGGCACAGATACGCAGTATTTT. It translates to CASSTDYGGALGTDTQYF.

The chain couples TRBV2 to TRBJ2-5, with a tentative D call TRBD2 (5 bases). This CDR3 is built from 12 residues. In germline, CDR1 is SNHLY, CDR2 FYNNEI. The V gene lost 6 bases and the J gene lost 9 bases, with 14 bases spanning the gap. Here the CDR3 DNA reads TGTGCCAGCAGCGATGATCTAGCTTCCCAGTACTTC. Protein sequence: CASSDDLASQYF.

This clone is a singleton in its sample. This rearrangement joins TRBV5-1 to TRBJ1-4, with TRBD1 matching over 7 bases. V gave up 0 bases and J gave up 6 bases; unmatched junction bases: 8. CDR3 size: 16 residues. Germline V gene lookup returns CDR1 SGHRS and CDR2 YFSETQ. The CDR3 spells CASSLAATGWDEKLFF. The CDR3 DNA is TGCGCCAGCAGCTTGGCGGCGACAGGGTGGGATGAAAAACTGTTTTTT.

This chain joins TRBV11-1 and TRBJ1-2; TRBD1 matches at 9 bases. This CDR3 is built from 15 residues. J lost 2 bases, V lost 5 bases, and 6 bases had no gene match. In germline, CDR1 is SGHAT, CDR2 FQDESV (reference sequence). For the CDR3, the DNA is TGTGCCAGCAGCGGCCAACAGGGGGCAAACTATGGCTACACCTTC. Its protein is CASSGQQGANYGYTF.

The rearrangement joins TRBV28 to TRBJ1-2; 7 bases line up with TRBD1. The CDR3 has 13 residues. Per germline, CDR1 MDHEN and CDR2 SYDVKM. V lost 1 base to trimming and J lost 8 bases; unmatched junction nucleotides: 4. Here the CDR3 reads CASSLYRGRGYTF. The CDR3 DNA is TGTGCCAGCAGTTTATACAGGGGTAGAGGCTACACCTTC.

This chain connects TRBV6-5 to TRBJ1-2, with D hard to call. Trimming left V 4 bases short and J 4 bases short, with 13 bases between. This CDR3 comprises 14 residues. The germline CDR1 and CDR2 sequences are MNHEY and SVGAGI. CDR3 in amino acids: CASSSPQEGYGYTF. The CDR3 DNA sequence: TGTGCCAGCAGTTCTCCCCAAGAGGGCTATGGCTACACCTTC.

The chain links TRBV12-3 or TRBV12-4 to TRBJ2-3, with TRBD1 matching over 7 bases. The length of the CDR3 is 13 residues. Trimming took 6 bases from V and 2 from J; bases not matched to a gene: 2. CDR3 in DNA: TGTGCCAGCAGACAGGGGTCCACAGATACGCAGTATTTT. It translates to CASRQGSTDTQYF.

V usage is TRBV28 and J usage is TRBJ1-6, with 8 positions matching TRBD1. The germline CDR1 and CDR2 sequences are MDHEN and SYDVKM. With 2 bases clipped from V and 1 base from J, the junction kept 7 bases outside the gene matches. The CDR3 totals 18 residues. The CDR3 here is CASSLGHTGGSYNSPLHF. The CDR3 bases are TGTGCCAGCAGTTTAGGTCACACAGGGGGATCCTATAATTCACCCCTCCACTTT.

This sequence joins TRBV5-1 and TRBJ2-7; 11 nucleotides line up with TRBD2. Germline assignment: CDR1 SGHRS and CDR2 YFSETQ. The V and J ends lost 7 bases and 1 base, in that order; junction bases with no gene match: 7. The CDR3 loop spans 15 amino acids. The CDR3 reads CASRTSGGPSYEQYF. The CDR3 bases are TGCGCCAGCCGCACTAGCGGGGGCCCATCCTACGAGCAGTACTTC. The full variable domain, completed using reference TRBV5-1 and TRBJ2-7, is KAGVTQTPRYLIKTRGQQVTLSCSPISGHRSVSWYQQTPGQGLQFLFEYFSETQRNKGNFPGRFSGRQFSNSRSEMNVSTLELGDSALYLCASRTSGGPSYEQYFGPGTRLTVT.

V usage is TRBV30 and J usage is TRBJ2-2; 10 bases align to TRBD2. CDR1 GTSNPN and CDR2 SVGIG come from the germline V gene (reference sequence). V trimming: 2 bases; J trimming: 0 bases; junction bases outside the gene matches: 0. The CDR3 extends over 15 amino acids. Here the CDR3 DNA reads TGTGCCTGGAGTAGCGGGGGGGCGAACACCGGGGAGCTGTTTTTT. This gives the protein CAWSSGGANTGELFF.

CDR3 sequence reads: CASSPPGGRLTDTQYF. DNA of the CDR3: TGTGCCAGCAGCCCTCCCGGGGGGCGCCTCACAGATACGCAGTATTTT. The chain employs TRBV7-2 and TRBJ2-3, with D maybe TRBD2 (7 bases). Between the trimmed V and J ends, which lost 5 bases and 2 bases, there was a span of 17 bases. The germline V gene has CDR1 SGHTA and CDR2 FQGNSA. This CDR3 is 16 amino acids long.

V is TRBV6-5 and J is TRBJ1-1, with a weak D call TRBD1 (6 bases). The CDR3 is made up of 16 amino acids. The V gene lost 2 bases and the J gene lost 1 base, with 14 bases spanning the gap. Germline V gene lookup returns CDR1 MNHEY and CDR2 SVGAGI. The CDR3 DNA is TGTGCCAGCAGTTACGCGAGGGACAAGAAGAACACTGAAGCTTTCTTT. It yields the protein CASSYARDKKNTEAFF.

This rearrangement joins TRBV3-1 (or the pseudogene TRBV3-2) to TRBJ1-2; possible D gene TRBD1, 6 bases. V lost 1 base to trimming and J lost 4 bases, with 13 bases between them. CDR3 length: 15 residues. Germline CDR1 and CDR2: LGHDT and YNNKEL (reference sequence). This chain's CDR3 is CASSQVGGPSYGYTF. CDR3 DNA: TGTGCCAGCAGCCAAGTTGGGGGCCCTAGCTATGGCTACACCTTC.

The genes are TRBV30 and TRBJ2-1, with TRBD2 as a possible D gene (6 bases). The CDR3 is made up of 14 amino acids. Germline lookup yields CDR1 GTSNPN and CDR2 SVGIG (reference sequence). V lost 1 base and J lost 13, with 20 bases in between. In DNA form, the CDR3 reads TGTGCCTGGAGTGCAGCCGGGCCGGCGGGGTTCCAGTTCTTC. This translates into CAWSAAGPAGFQFF.